The 20 T cell receptor beta chains below were found in one sample sequenced in a study of glioma-infiltrating T cells. The iRepertoire nested amplicon-rescue multiplex PCR amplified TCR alpha and beta CDR3s from RNA. TCRdb reprocessed the multiplex PCR reads with MiXCR, giving one entry per CDR3 protein. Among roughly 190,000 distinct CDR3 sequences listed, 25% to 35% were seen once. Sequencing was carried out using glioma tissue, nonneoplastic brain tissue, or PBMCs (not recorded which). These receptors all come from a human donor with low-grade glioma or glioblastoma, undergoing nonglioma brain surgery, or in good health (not recorded which).

This clonotype was observed a handful of times. DNA for the CDR3: TGTGCCAGCAGCTCACGACGGGAGATCACAGATACGCAGTATTTT. Translating gives CASSSRREITDTQYF. The chain employs TRBV7-2 and TRBJ2-3; TRBD2 might be the D (6 bases). V was cut by 4 bases and J by 2 bases, with 13 bases left in between. The CDR3 has 15 amino acids. Germline CDR1 SGHTA, CDR2 FQGNSA.

V is TRBV5-1 and J is TRBJ1-1; unclear D gene. The CDR3 covers 16 residues. V lost 0 bases and J 1 base, leaving 13 bases between the germline ends. Per the germline V gene, CDR1 is SGHRS and CDR2 is YFSETQ. CDR3 sequence reads: CASSLGLAPSNTEAFF. The CDR3 DNA is TGCGCCAGCAGCTTGGGACTGGCACCGTCGAACACTGAAGCTTTCTTT.

There are many counts of this clonotype. The chain carries TRBV7-8 and TRBJ2-7; TRBD2 matches at 8 bases. The trim removed 1 base at V and 4 bases at J, leaving 6 bases unmatched. CDR3 size: 15 residues. CDR1 and CDR2 (germline): SGHVS, FQNEAQ. CDR3 nucleotide sequence: TGTGCCAGCAGCTTAGAGAGTAGCGGGACGTACGAGCAGTACTTC. It specifies CASSLESSGTYEQYF.

This clonotype was found many times. The chain is built from TRBV20-1 and TRBJ2-7; a possible D gene is TRBD2 (5 bases). There are 12 residues in the CDR3. CDR1 and CDR2 from the germline V gene are DFQATT and SNEGSKA (reference sequence). Trimming removed 3 bases from V and 6 bases from J, with 12 bases in between. The CDR3, as DNA: TGCAGTGCTAGCGTGACTAATCGCGAGCAGTACTTC. This codes for CSASVTNREQYF.

With regard to this clonotype: This clone may be a read error of a much larger clone one base away. The chain uses TRBV12-3 or TRBV12-4 and TRBJ2-7; no definite D call. CDR3 length: 13 amino acids. The CDR3 reads CASSLDNSYEQCF. CDR3 sequence (DNA): TGTGCCAGCAGTTTAGACAACTCCTACGAGCAGTGCTTC.

A remark on this clonotype: This may arise from a read error, as a much more abundant clone is one base away. The rearrangement links TRBV7-2 to TRBJ1-1; 8 bases match TRBD1. This CDR3 is built from 15 residues. Germline trimming cut 7 bases from V and 6 bases from J; bases unmatched to any gene: 13. Germline V lookup: CDR1 SGHTA, CDR2 FQGNSA. In DNA, the CDR3 is TGTGCCAGCATCCCCACCGGACAGGGCGGCTCTGAAGCTTTCTTT. Translating it yields CASIPTGQGGSEAFF.

This clonotype was counted a single time. Since a much larger clone is just one base distant, this may be a read error. The gene calls are TRBV29-1 and TRBJ1-1; the D is unclear. V lost 2 bases and J 1 base, leaving 5 bases between the germline ends. The V gene's germline CDR1 is SQVTM and CDR2 ANQGSEA. The CDR3 length is 12 residues. The CDR3 DNA reads as TGCAGCGTTGAATTGGAGAACACTGAAGCTTTCTTT. Residues: CSVELENTEAFF.

This chain links TRBV7-2 with TRBJ2-7; 7 nucleotides line up with TRBD1. This CDR3 region has 15 residues. In germline, CDR1 is SGHTA, CDR2 FQGNSA. Germline trimming cut 6 bases from V and 3 bases from J; bases unmatched to any gene: 11. CDR3 bases: TGTGCCAGCAGTACAACAGGGGTCCCAAGCTACGAGCAGTACTTC. Encoded protein: CASSTTGVPSYEQYF.

This clonotype was seen at least ten times. This chain links TRBV12-3 or TRBV12-4 with TRBJ2-3, with D perhaps matching TRBD2 (6 bases). Trimming took off 7 bases at V and 0 bases at J, with 14 bases between the two ends. The CDR3 contains 15 residues. The CDR3 DNA is TGTGCCAGCAAAAGACTAGTAGCGAGCACAGATACGCAGTATTTT. Amino acid sequence: CASKRLVASTDTQYF.

This chain uses TRBV19 with TRBJ2-1, with 9 bases lining up with TRBD2. Losses at the gene ends were 6 bases for V and 2 bases for J; bases not matched to a gene: 5. In germline, CDR1 is LNHDA, CDR2 SQIVND (reference sequence). The CDR3 is 15 amino acids. CDR3 in amino acids: CASRLSGRAYNEQFF. For the CDR3, the DNA is TGTGCCAGTAGACTTAGCGGGAGAGCCTACAATGAGCAGTTCTTC.

This clonotype showed up just a few times. The CDR3 DNA follows: TGTGCCAGCACCCCCGCCGGGCTAGCGGGAGCCGATGAGCAGTTCTTC. It specifies CASTPAGLAGADEQFF. This chain joins TRBV3-1 and TRBJ2-1; 10 bases fit TRBD2. Germline-derived CDR1 and CDR2 are LGHDT and YNNKEL (reference sequence). Unmatched junction bases numbered 14, after V lost 7 bases and J lost 8 bases. This CDR3 is 16 amino acids long.

The table lists this clonotype with many counts. The genes are TRBV28 and TRBJ2-5; TRBD2 is a possible D gene (6 bases). The CDR3 consists of 17 residues. Trimming cost V 3 bases and J 4 bases, with 21 bases left between them. Germline V gene data show CDR1 as MDHEN and CDR2 as SYDVKM. The CDR3 loop reads CASSFKSMVVGRETQYF. The DNA of the CDR3 is TGTGCCAGCAGTTTCAAGTCGATGGTAGTCGGGAGAGAGACCCAGTACTTC.

The gene calls are TRBV10-2 and TRBJ2-1; D uncertain. V lost 1 base and J lost 0, with 7 bases in between. Germline V gene lookup returns CDR1 WSHSY and CDR2 SAAADI. The CDR3 loop spans 15 amino acids. CDR3: CASSELPNSYNEQFF. In nucleotides, the CDR3 is TGCGCCAGCAGTGAGTTGCCGAACTCCTACAATGAGCAGTTCTTC.

With respect to this clonotype: This may come from a read error, since a much larger clone is one base off. This chain uses TRBV2 with TRBJ2-5, with 7 bases identical to TRBD2. The J call may be in error: the DNA end matches TRBJ2-1 better. Germline CDR1 reads SNHLY; CDR2 reads FYNNEI. There are 15 residues in the CDR3. The CDR3 DNA sequence: TGTGCCAGCAGTGGAAGGACTAGGGGCTACAATGAGCAGTTCTTC. As protein: CASSGRTRGYNEQFF.

This clonotype was counted a few times. The chain recombines TRBV4-1 with TRBJ2-7; 10 bases map to TRBD2. Germline V gene lookup returns CDR1 MGHRA and CDR2 YSYEKL. This CDR3 region has 15 residues. V lost 3 bases, J lost 2 bases, and 4 bases stayed unmatched. The CDR3 spells CASSQLLAGTYEQYF. In DNA, the CDR3 is TGCGCCAGCAGCCAGTTACTAGCGGGGACCTACGAGCAGTACTTC.

In this sample, this clonotype turned up many times. This sequence joins TRBV4-2 and TRBJ2-1, with TRBD1 matching 7 bases. CDR3 length equals 18 residues. In germline, CDR1 is LGHNA, CDR2 YNFKEQ. The trim removed 3 bases at V and 5 bases at J, leaving 16 bases unmatched. The CDR3 sequence is CASSHYRTGRLMNNEQFF. The CDR3 coding sequence is TGTGCCAGCAGCCACTACCGGACAGGCCGATTGATGAACAATGAGCAGTTCTTC.

The chain uses TRBV5-1 and TRBJ2-1; maybe TRBD2 (5 bases). The V and J ends lost 0 bases and 6 bases respectively, with 13 bases between them. This CDR3 spans 15 amino acids. Germline V gives CDR1 SGHRS, CDR2 YFSETQ. CDR3 residues: CASSLAVRSGNEQFF. The CDR3 coding sequence is TGCGCCAGCAGCTTGGCAGTCCGGAGCGGCAATGAGCAGTTCTTC.

Of note for this clonotype: Since a much larger clone is just one base distant, this may be a read error. It is likely a read error, because the conserved phenylalanine at the end of the CDR3 is missing. The rearrangement joins TRBV28 to TRBJ2-2; D gene uncertain. V was trimmed by 3 bases and J by 0 bases, leaving 5 bases between them. The germline CDR1 and CDR2 sequences are MDHEN and SYDVKM. This CDR3 contains 14 residues. CDR3 in DNA: TGTGCCAGCAGTTTTCCCGCGAACACCGGGGAGCTGTTTTCT. Its translation is CASSFPANTGELFS.

This clonotype has more than one count but fewer than ten. This chain links TRBV19 with TRBJ2-3, with 8 bases aligning to TRBD2. The V segment lost 7 bases and the J segment 4 bases; nucleotides outside the gene matches: 4. The CDR3 spans 13 residues. CDR1 LNHDA and CDR2 SQIVND come from the germline V gene (reference sequence). In nucleotides, the CDR3 is TGTGCCAGTAACGACGGGAGGGCAGATACGCAGTATTTT. Translated, it gives CASNDGRADTQYF.

The chain links TRBV2 to TRBJ2-3; 12 positions match TRBD2. The germline gives CDR1 SNHLY, CDR2 FYNNEI. This CDR3 spans 16 amino acids. V gave up 6 bases and J gave up 2 bases; unmatched junction bases: 6. The CDR3 loop is CASSRTSGINTDTQYF. For the CDR3, the DNA is TGTGCCAGCAGCCGGACTAGCGGGATTAACACAGATACGCAGTATTTT.